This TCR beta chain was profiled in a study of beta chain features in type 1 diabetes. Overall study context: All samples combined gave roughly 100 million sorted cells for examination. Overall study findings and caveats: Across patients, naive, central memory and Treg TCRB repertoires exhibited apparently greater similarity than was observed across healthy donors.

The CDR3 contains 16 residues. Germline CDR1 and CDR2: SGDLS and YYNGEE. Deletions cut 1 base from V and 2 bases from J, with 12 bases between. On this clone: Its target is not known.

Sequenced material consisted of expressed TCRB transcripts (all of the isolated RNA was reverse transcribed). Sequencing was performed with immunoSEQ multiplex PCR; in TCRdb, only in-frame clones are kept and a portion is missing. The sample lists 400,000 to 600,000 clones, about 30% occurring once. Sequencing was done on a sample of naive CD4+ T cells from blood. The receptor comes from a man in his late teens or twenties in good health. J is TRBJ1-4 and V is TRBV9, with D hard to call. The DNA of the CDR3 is TGTGCCAGCAGCGTAAGGCAGGATCGGACTAATGAAAAACTGTTTTTT. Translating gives CASSVRQDRTNEKLFF.